Below, 32 T cell receptor beta chains from the same sample are listed, as sequenced in a study of T cells in Graves' hyperthyroidism and ophthalmopathy. TCR beta CDR3 sequences were amplified from RNA transcripts. HTBI primers were employed in a first-round RT-PCR of the TCR CDR3. From the multiplex PCR reads, TCRdb called clonotypes with MiXCR, one entry per CDR3 protein. The sample contains just under 750,000 distinct CDR3 sequences, 30% to 40% of which appear only once. Sequencing used blood. Every receptor here comes from a woman aged 40 to 50 with Graves' hyperthyroidism.

The chain uses TRBV7-8 and TRBJ2-1, with a possible D match to TRBD1 (5 bases). V was cut by 1 base and J by 6 bases, with 13 bases left in between. Germline loops: CDR1 SGHVS, CDR2 FQNEAQ. This CDR3 is built from 15 residues. In nucleotides, the CDR3 is TGTGCCAGCAGCTTAGTTCCAGGGTGGGGCAATGAGCAGTTCTTC. Its protein product is CASSLVPGWGNEQFF.

Here the CDR3 DNA reads TGTGCCAGCAGCCCTGGTTTTGGGTTGAACGAGCAGTACTTC. It yields the protein CASSPGFGLNEQYF. This chain joins TRBV11-1 and TRBJ2-7; D ambiguous. In germline, CDR1 is SGHAT, CDR2 FQDESV (reference sequence). There are 14 residues in the CDR3. V was cut by 5 bases and J by 5 bases, with 16 bases left in between.

The chain is built from TRBV5-1 and TRBJ2-7; D ambiguous. The germline gives CDR1 SGHRS, CDR2 YFSETQ. Trimming cost V 5 bases and J 0 bases, with 18 bases left between them. The length of the CDR3 is 16 residues. CDR3 in DNA: TGCGCCAGCAGAGATTTGAAGGGAAAGGGCTCCTACGAGCAGTACTTC. Translating it yields CASRDLKGKGSYEQYF.

Notes on this clonotype: The junction and the germline gene differ at one end; a read error may be behind it. The chain couples TRBV7-3 to TRBJ2-7; D is undetermined. The CDR3 loop spans 15 amino acids. CDR1 is SGHTA and CDR2 is FQGTGA in the germline V gene. For the CDR3, the DNA is TGCGCCAGCAGCCGGTTACCAGGATTACTCTACGAGCAGTACTTC. Residues: CASSRLPGLLYEQYF.

This chain uses TRBV9 with TRBJ2-5; the D gene is possibly TRBD2 (5 bases). The germline V gene has CDR1 SGDLS and CDR2 YYNGEE. The CDR3 is 15 residues long. Trimming stripped 4 bases from V and 2 bases from J, with 15 bases between. Here the CDR3 reads CASSIDIGVQETQYF. The CDR3 nucleotides read TGTGCCAGCAGCATAGATATCGGGGTACAAGAGACCCAGTACTTC.

This clonotype was counted a few times. This chain joins TRBV27 and TRBJ2-5; tentatively, D is TRBD2 (5 bases). CDR3 size: 15 residues. CDR1 and CDR2 from the germline V gene are MNHEY and SMNVEV (reference sequence). V lost 2 bases, J lost 5 bases, and 15 bases lay in between. The CDR3 loop is CASSLGGLARETQYF. The CDR3 coding sequence is TGTGCCAGCAGTTTAGGTGGTCTAGCTCGGGAGACCCAGTACTTC.

This sequence joins TRBV7-9 and TRBJ1-2; 10 bases agree with TRBD1. V trimming: 5 bases; J trimming: 6 bases; junction bases outside the gene matches: 9. CDR3 size: 15 residues. CDR1 and CDR2 from the germline V gene are SEHNR and FQNEAQ (reference sequence). The CDR3 is CASSRGTGASDGYTF. CDR3 nucleotides: TGTGCCAGCAGCCGTGGGACAGGGGCTTCGGATGGCTACACCTTC.

On this clonotype itself: It may be a read error: a sequence one base away is much more abundant. The chain carries TRBV7-9 and TRBJ1-2; D not resolved. There are 15 residues in the CDR3. Germline V gene data show CDR1 as SEHNR and CDR2 as FQNEAQ (reference sequence). CDR3 sequence: CASSQVRSEDYGYPF. Here the CDR3 DNA reads TGTGCCAGCAGCCAAGTGCGGAGTGAGGACTATGGCTACCCCTTC.

On this clonotype: A read error may explain this, as a much larger clone is one base away. V is TRBV7-9 and J is TRBJ2-5; D not certain. The CDR3 runs 13 residues. Germline loops: CDR1 SEHNR, CDR2 FQNEAQ (reference sequence). The CDR3 nucleotides read TGTGCCAGCGGCTTGCAGGCACAAGAGACCCAGTACTTC. Encoded protein: CASGLQAQETQYF.

On this clonotype: Since a much larger clone is just one base distant, this may be a read error. This chain uses TRBV10-3 with TRBJ1-5, with unresolved D. The CDR3 consists of 12 residues. CDR1 ENHRY and CDR2 SYGVKD come from the germline V gene. This CDR3 reads CTIMGSAPPQHF. The DNA for the CDR3 is TGTACCATCATGGGTAGCGCCCCGCCCCAGCATTTT.

This clonotype came up many times. The chain recombines TRBV13 with TRBJ1-1; 7 nucleotides match TRBD1. This CDR3 comprises 14 residues. CDR1 is PRHDT, CDR2 FYEKMQ, per germline (reference sequence). Germline trimming cut 5 bases from V and 4 bases from J; bases unmatched to any gene: 7. CDR3 in amino acids: CASSQGDRFTEAFF. CDR3 nucleotide sequence: TGTGCCAGCAGCCAGGGGGACAGATTCACTGAAGCTTTCTTT.

As DNA, the CDR3 is TGTGCCAGCAGCGTAGGAGGGTTCCAGGCTGAAGCTTTCTTT. Its protein product is CASSVGGFQAEAFF. V gene TRBV9 combines with J gene TRBJ1-1; no clear D gene. CDR3 length: 14 residues. Per the germline V gene, CDR1 is SGDLS and CDR2 is YYNGEE. The germline V and J ends were trimmed by 0 bases and 6 bases, with 12 bases remaining between them.

To note about this clonotype: At one of its ends the junction is not consistent with the germline gene, which may arise from a read error. The chain has TRBV4-2 and TRBJ1-6; possibly TRBD1 for D (5 bases). The CDR3 sequence is 16 residues long. Germline V gives CDR1 LGHNA, CDR2 YNFKEQ. The CDR3 here is CARSQESQGSDSPLHF. Here the CDR3 DNA reads TGTGCCAGAAGCCAAGAAAGTCAGGGCAGCGATTCACCCCTCCACTTT.

This clonotype was counted at least ten times. This chain joins TRBV6-5 and TRBJ1-2, with TRBD1 as a possible D gene (5 bases). Germline V gene sequence: CDR1 MNHEY, CDR2 SVGAGI. V was clipped by 2 bases and J by 2 bases, with 12 bases between them. This CDR3 is built from 15 residues. Written as DNA, the CDR3 is TGTGCCAGCAGTTACAGCGATGGGGGGAACTATGGCTACACCTTC. It encodes CASSYSDGGNYGYTF.

This clonotype was seen at least ten times. This chain links TRBV29-1 with TRBJ2-7; D remains ambiguous. From germline, CDR1 is SQVTM and CDR2 ANQGSEA. Trimming removed 2 bases from V and 1 base from J, with 9 bases in between. This CDR3 has 13 amino acids. The CDR3, as DNA: TGCAGCGTTGAATGGGCCCCATCCTACGAGCAGTACTTC. Protein sequence: CSVEWAPSYEQYF.

As concerns this clonotype: Mismatch with germline at one junction end may stem from a read error. V usage is TRBV5-1 and J usage is TRBJ2-5; 7 nucleotides align to TRBD2. The better agreement between TRBJ2-7 and the DNA end casts doubt on the J call. CDR3 length: 12 residues. Germline V gene sequence: CDR1 SGHRS, CDR2 YFSETQ. The CDR3 DNA reads TGTGCCGGCAGCGGGACGGACTACGAGCAGTACTTC. Translation gives CAGSGTDYEQYF.

There are many counts of this clonotype. This chain uses TRBV11-3 with TRBJ1-6; 7 nucleotides agree with TRBD1. J gave up 7 bases and V 2 bases, and 8 bases lay outside the gene matches. CDR1 and CDR2 from the germline V gene are SGHNT and YENEEA. The CDR3 totals 16 residues. The CDR3 DNA reads TGTGCCAGCAGCTTATCCTCGACAGGGCTGAATTCACCCCTCCACTTT. Translation gives CASSLSSTGLNSPLHF.

V and J are TRBV7-2 and TRBJ2-7; D is uncertain. V lost 8 bases, J lost 0 bases, and 8 bases lay in between. This CDR3 has 12 residues. From germline, CDR1 is SGHTA and CDR2 FQGNSA. The CDR3 loop is CASRVPSYEQYF. DNA for the CDR3: TGTGCCAGCCGGGTTCCCTCCTACGAGCAGTACTTC.

This clonotype was seen only a few times. The junction departs from germline at one end; a sequencing error may be responsible. This rearrangement joins TRBV7-2 to TRBJ1-3, with a possible D match to TRBD1 (5 bases). The germline V gene has CDR1 SGHTA and CDR2 FQGNSA. This CDR3 is built from 16 residues. Here the CDR3 reads CASSQGYWGFGNTIYF. CDR3 coding DNA: TGCGCCAGCAGCCAAGGGTATTGGGGCTTCGGAAACACCATATATTTT.

This clonotype was recorded many times. The chain recombines TRBV10-3 with TRBJ1-1; 10 nucleotides match TRBD1. The CDR3 has 16 amino acids. CDR1 ENHRY and CDR2 SYGVKD come from the germline V gene. Losses at the gene ends were 2 bases for V and 5 bases for J; bases not matched to a gene: 8. The CDR3 bases are TGTGCCATCAGTGAGGCCGGGACAGGGGTGGGGACTGAAGCTTTCTTT. Its protein is CAISEAGTGVGTEAFF.

The CDR3 loop is CASSQDGDGPTYEQYF. The CDR3, as DNA: TGTGCCAGCAGCCAAGATGGGGACGGCCCTACCTACGAGCAGTACTTC. This sequence joins TRBV4-2 and TRBJ2-7; D may match TRBD1 or TRBD2 (5 bases each). Trimming pared 0 bases from V and 2 bases from J, leaving 14 bases between. The germline V gene has CDR1 LGHNA and CDR2 YNFKEQ. This CDR3 region has 16 residues.

This clonotype has just a few counts. The chain joins TRBV13 to TRBJ2-3; D is ambiguous. V was clipped by 5 bases and J by 0 bases, with 9 bases between them. There are 14 residues in the CDR3. Germline CDR1 and CDR2: PRHDT and FYEKMQ (reference sequence). CDR3 sequence reads: CASSPPESTDTQYF. CDR3 DNA: TGTGCCAGCAGCCCCCCTGAGAGCACAGATACGCAGTATTTT.

The chain is built from TRBV6-1 and TRBJ1-2, with D possibly being TRBD1 (5 bases). This CDR3 has 17 residues. Deletions cut 2 bases from V and 7 bases from J, with 23 bases between. Germline V gives CDR1 MNHNS, CDR2 SASEGT. The CDR3 sequence is CASSEIRLTRGYGGYTF. The DNA for the CDR3 is TGTGCCAGCAGTGAAATTAGGTTGACGAGGGGCTACGGTGGCTACACCTTC.

As concerns this clonotype: This sequence may be a read error, since a much larger clone differs from it by one base. The chain uses TRBV25-1 and TRBJ2-5, with D tentatively TRBD1 (7 bases). CDR3 length: 15 residues. Trimming cost V 4 bases and J 4 bases, with 16 bases left between them. Germline V gene lookup returns CDR1 MGHDK and CDR2 SYGVNS. The CDR3 nucleotides read TGTGCCAGCAGTGCCTCCGCAGGGGGGAGAGAGACCCAGTACTTC. Its protein product is CASSASAGGRETQYF.

This clonotype was seen many times. This chain uses TRBV20-1 with TRBJ1-2; a possible D gene is TRBD1 (6 bases). Germline CDR1 reads DFQATT; CDR2 reads SNEGSKA (reference sequence). This CDR3 spans 14 amino acids. Between the trimmed V and J ends, which lost 3 bases and 0 bases, there was a span of 11 bases. The CDR3 region has the DNA TGCAGTGCTAGTTGGGCAGGGGCTAACTATGGCTACACCTTC. The encoded protein is CSASWAGANYGYTF.

The J gene is TRBJ2-7, the V gene TRBV5-6; 7 positions agree with TRBD2. The CDR3 covers 12 residues. Losses at the gene ends were 6 bases for V and 6 bases for J; bases not matched to a gene: 6. The germline V gene has CDR1 SGHDT and CDR2 YYEEEE. The CDR3 spells CASNRWGGEQYF. CDR3 sequence (DNA): TGTGCCAGCAACCGGTGGGGGGGCGAGCAGTACTTC.

This clonotype was seen at least ten times. J is TRBJ1-3 and V is TRBV7-8, with 8 bases matching TRBD1. V shed 5 bases, J shed 0 bases, and the junction held 3 bases outside the gene matches. The CDR3 has 15 residues. The germline V gene encodes CDR1 SGHVS and CDR2 FQNEAQ. Here the CDR3 reads CASSQQGVSGNTIYF. CDR3 nucleotide sequence: TGTGCCAGCAGCCAACAGGGGGTCTCTGGAAACACCATATATTTT. The full variable domain, its missing parts supplied by reference TRBV7-8 and TRBJ1-3, is GAGVSQSPRYKVAKRGQDVALRCDPISGHVSLFWYQQALGQGPEFLTYFQNEAQLDKSGLPSDRFFAERPEGSVSTLKIQRTQQEDSAVYLCASSQQGVSGNTIYFGEGSWLTVV.

This clonotype was counted once. The V gene is TRBV28, the J gene TRBJ1-2; tentative D call: TRBD1 (5 bases). V lost 8 bases and J lost 1, with 17 bases in between. This CDR3 contains 15 residues. The germline V gene has CDR1 MDHEN and CDR2 SYDVKM. This chain's CDR3 is CASRSQQDFNYGYTF. The DNA of the CDR3 is TGTGCCAGCCGTTCTCAACAGGATTTTAACTATGGCTACACCTTC.

The chain links TRBV6-1 to TRBJ1-5, with a weak D call TRBD1 (5 bases). This CDR3 has 13 residues. V lost 8 bases and J lost 5, with 13 bases in between. Germline V gives CDR1 MNHNS, CDR2 SASEGT. CDR3 in amino acids: CASRDQGYQPQHF. The DNA of the CDR3 is TGTGCCAGCCGGGACCAGGGTTATCAGCCCCAGCATTTT.

This clonotype has at least ten counts. The CDR3 DNA sequence: TGTGCCAGCAGCTTGGACAGCTCTGGAAACACCATATATTTT. Translating gives CASSLDSSGNTIYF. This sequence joins TRBV5-5 and TRBJ1-3, with D hard to call. Trimming took off 0 bases at V and 0 bases at J, with 4 bases between the two ends. The length of the CDR3 is 14 residues. The V gene's germline CDR1 is SGHKS and CDR2 YYEKEE (reference sequence).

The V gene is TRBV10-3, the J gene TRBJ1-6, with a weak D call TRBD1 (5 bases). Trimming shortened V by 4 bases and J by 9 bases, and 16 bases separated the two germline ends. Germline-derived CDR1 and CDR2 are ENHRY and SYGVKD. The CDR3 totals 15 residues. DNA of the CDR3: TGTGCCATCAGTGTCGGCCGGGACGGTATTTCACCCCTCCACTTT. It codes for CAISVGRDGISPLHF.

The chain joins TRBV10-3 to TRBJ1-1, with 7 positions matching TRBD1. The CDR3 loop spans 17 amino acids. Germline V CDR1 and CDR2: ENHRY, SYGVKD. The V segment lost 0 bases and the J segment 5 bases; nucleotides outside the gene matches: 12. CDR3: CAISESKGGLRGTEAFF. The CDR3 DNA sequence: TGTGCCATCAGTGAGTCGAAAGGGGGCCTCAGAGGAACTGAAGCTTTCTTT.